Following are 32 T cell receptor beta chains from one sample sequenced in a study of beta chain features in type 1 diabetes. Sequenced material consisted of expressed TCRB transcripts (all of the isolated RNA was reverse transcribed). Using immunoSEQ multiplex PCR, the repertoire was profiled, and TCRdb retains in-frame clones only, with some absent. This table has 140,000 or so clones, about 10% appearing once. Material for sequencing was naive CD4+ T cells from blood. Receptor source: a man between 18 and 29 years old in good health.

The chain joins TRBV4-1 to TRBJ1-3, with 12 positions matching TRBD1. V lost 3 bases to trimming and J lost 4 bases; unmatched junction nucleotides: 1. The germline V gene encodes CDR1 MGHRA and CDR2 YSYEKL. The CDR3 extends over 15 amino acids. The CDR3: CASSQGQGAGNTIYF. CDR3 in DNA: TGCGCCAGCAGCCAGGGACAGGGGGCCGGAAACACCATATATTTT.

This clone was counted between two and nine times. The gene calls are TRBV5-1 and TRBJ2-7; D possibly corresponds to TRBD2 (7 bases). V lost 4 bases to trimming and J lost 6 bases, with 23 bases between them. The CDR3 contains 16 residues. From germline, CDR1 is SGHRS and CDR2 YFSETQ. The CDR3 DNA sequence: TGCGCCAGCAGCACGGCACTGGGGGGGCCTAACGCCGAGCAGTACTTC. Translated, it gives CASSTALGGPNAEQYF.

This clone was seen only a few times. J is TRBJ1-3 and V is TRBV14, with D unresolved. Germline assignment: CDR1 SGHDN and CDR2 FVKESK. The CDR3 extends over 15 amino acids. Trimming pared 2 bases from V and 0 bases from J, leaving 8 bases between. CDR3 sequence reads: CASSQLVSSGNTIYF. The CDR3 nucleotides are TGTGCCAGCAGCCAACTCGTCAGCTCTGGAAACACCATATATTTT.

This sequence joins TRBV4-3 and TRBJ2-5, with no clear D. This CDR3 contains 13 residues. Germline V gene lookup returns CDR1 LGHNA and CDR2 YSLEER. Trimming stripped 3 bases from V and 0 bases from J, with 5 bases between. The CDR3 DNA sequence: TGCGCCAGCAGCCAGTCCTACCAAGAGACCCAGTACTTC. Translation: CASSQSYQETQYF.

This clone was counted many times. The chain uses TRBV2 and TRBJ2-1, with a tentative D call TRBD2 (6 bases). The CDR3 loop spans 15 amino acids. The V gene's germline CDR1 is SNHLY and CDR2 FYNNEI. Trimming cost V 5 bases and J 10 bases, with 21 bases left between them. DNA of the CDR3: TGTGCCAGCAGTCCCGAGGCGGGGTTTTCGGTGGAGCAGTTCTTC. Amino acid sequence: CASSPEAGFSVEQFF.

The chain carries TRBV30 and TRBJ2-7; TRBD2 might be the D (5 bases). The CDR3 spans 14 residues. Germline V gives CDR1 GTSNPN, CDR2 SVGIG (reference sequence). The CDR3 DNA reads as TGTGCTTACGGCGGGTCCTCGAGCTCCTACGAGCAGTACTTC. Translated, it gives CAYGGSSSSYEQYF.

The sample holds many counts of this clone. The V call is TRBV7-9, the J call TRBJ2-7, with 7 positions matching TRBD1. Looked up from germline, CDR1 is SEHNR and CDR2 is FQNEAQ (reference sequence). The CDR3 loop spans 13 amino acids. Trimming took 3 bases from V and 4 from J; bases not matched to a gene: 3. The CDR3 spells CASSFPTGYEQYF. CDR3 nucleotides: TGTGCCAGCAGCTTCCCGACAGGGTACGAGCAGTACTTC.

A few counts support this clone. The chain links TRBV11-2 to TRBJ1-3, with no clear D. Trimming removed 0 bases from V and 1 base from J, with 4 bases in between. The CDR3 is 14 amino acids. Germline V gene sequence: CDR1 SGHAT, CDR2 FQNNGV. The CDR3 loop reads CASSLESSGNTIYF. CDR3 in DNA: TGTGCCAGCAGCTTAGAGTCGTCTGGAAACACCATATATTTT. The full variable domain, completed using reference TRBV11-2 and TRBJ1-3, is EAGVAQSPRYKIIEKRQSVAFWCNPISGHATLYWYQQILGQGPKLLIQFQNNGVVDDSQLPKDRFSAERLKGVDSTLKIQPAKLEDSAVYLCASSLESSGNTIYFGEGSWLTVV.

This clone was counted a few times. The chain joins TRBV30 to TRBJ2-5; 8 positions match TRBD1. Germline CDR1 GTSNPN, CDR2 SVGIG (reference sequence). V shed 8 bases, J shed 0 bases, and the junction held 11 bases outside the gene matches. This CDR3 contains 15 residues. CDR3 region: CARASGQGNQETQYF. DNA of the CDR3: TGTGCCCGGGCCTCCGGACAGGGCAACCAAGAGACCCAGTACTTC.

Ten or more counts support this clone. The J gene is TRBJ2-7, the V gene TRBV7-9, with a possible D match to TRBD2 (6 bases). The CDR3 loop spans 13 amino acids. The V end was cut by 3 bases, the J end by 3 bases, with 9 bases between. Germline V gives CDR1 SEHNR, CDR2 FQNEAQ (reference sequence). In nucleotides, the CDR3 is TGTGCCAGCAGCTTCGGGGGAGGCTACGAGCAGTACTTC. Encoded protein: CASSFGGGYEQYF.

At least ten counts were recorded for this clone. The chain joins TRBV29-1 to TRBJ2-5; a possible D gene is TRBD2 (5 bases). Germline V gives CDR1 SQVTM, CDR2 ANQGSEA. The CDR3 consists of 12 residues. V was shortened by 7 bases and J by 4 bases, with 13 bases between the two germline ends. The CDR3 nucleotides are TGCAGCGGCAAGGACTCCGGAGAGACCCAGTACTTC. This translates into CSGKDSGETQYF.

This clone has just a few counts. The chain is built from TRBV7-2 and TRBJ2-5; TRBD1 aligns across 9 bases. Germline CDR1 SGHTA, CDR2 FQGNSA. V shed 5 bases, J shed 4 bases, and the junction held 8 bases outside the gene matches. The CDR3 contains 15 residues. The DNA of the CDR3 is TGTGCCAGCAGCGCACAGGGGGCATTTGGAGAGACCCAGTACTTC. Translating it yields CASSAQGAFGETQYF.

The gene calls are TRBV4-1 and TRBJ2-2; 10 bases fit TRBD2. The V gene's germline CDR1 is MGHRA and CDR2 YSYEKL. The V and J ends lost 1 base and 0 bases, in that order; junction bases with no gene match: 2. The CDR3 covers 17 residues. The CDR3 nucleotides read TGCGCCAGCAGCCAAGGAGCGGGGGGGCCGAACACCGGGGAGCTGTTTTTT. Translation gives CASSQGAGGPNTGELFF.

This chain links TRBV11-2 with TRBJ2-7; TRBD1 matches at 8 bases. The germline CDR1 and CDR2 sequences are SGHAT and FQNNGV. There are 13 residues in the CDR3. Trimming removed 4 bases from V and 7 bases from J; junction bases left unmatched: 6. CDR3 DNA: TGTGCCAGCAGCTCGGACAGGGTGGGAGAGCAGTACTTC. It specifies CASSSDRVGEQYF.

Only a few counts were recorded for this clone. The V call is TRBV5-1, the J call TRBJ1-2; TRBD1 matches 10 bases. CDR1 is SGHRS, CDR2 YFSETQ, per germline. V lost 5 bases to trimming and J lost 7 bases; unmatched junction nucleotides: 11. The CDR3 has 15 amino acids. CDR3: CASSLSRQGASGYTF. The CDR3 bases are TGCGCCAGCAGTTTATCCCGACAGGGGGCAAGTGGCTACACCTTC.

The rearrangement joins TRBV7-2 to TRBJ2-7; tentative D call: TRBD2 (6 bases). This CDR3 has 15 amino acids. V lost 1 base and J lost 2, with 12 bases in between. The germline V gene has CDR1 SGHTA and CDR2 FQGNSA. CDR3 loop: CASSLGTTTPYEQYF. CDR3 bases: TGTGCCAGCAGCTTAGGGACTACCACCCCCTACGAGCAGTACTTC.

Note on this clone: A read error may produce the germline difference seen at one junction end. The J gene is TRBJ1-3, the V gene TRBV4-3; perhaps TRBD1 as D (6 bases). Germline values: CDR1 LGHNA, CDR2 YSLEER. The CDR3 sequence is 18 residues long. CDR3 DNA sequence: TGCGCCAGCAGCAAAGATCCAGGGGCAAAGGCCTCTGGAAACACCATATATTTT. Translation gives CASSKDPGAKASGNTIYF.

This clone was counted between two and nine times. The rearrangement uses TRBV5-4 and TRBJ2-2; D is unresolved. V was trimmed by 1 base and J by 0 bases, leaving 4 bases between them. CDR3 size: 14 residues. Germline lookup yields CDR1 SGHNT and CDR2 YYREEE (reference sequence). CDR3 DNA sequence: TGTGCCAGCAGCTTGTTATCGAACACCGGGGAGCTGTTTTTT. As protein: CASSLLSNTGELFF.

The rearrangement links TRBV10-3 to TRBJ1-2; TRBD1 is a possible D gene (6 bases). CDR1 is ENHRY and CDR2 is SYGVKD in the germline V gene. The CDR3 length is 16 residues. V shed 0 bases and J shed 5 bases, with 16 bases lying between them. CDR3 amino acids: CAISESSGTLTYGYTF. Written as DNA, the CDR3 is TGTGCCATCAGTGAGTCTTCGGGGACACTCACATATGGCTACACCTTC.

This clone was counted a few times. A read error may account for a junction end that differs from germline. The chain combines TRBV25-1 with TRBJ2-1, with 9 bases aligning to TRBD1. Germline values: CDR1 MGHDK, CDR2 SYGVNS. CDR3 length equals 14 residues. This chain's CDR3 is CASPGTGSFNEQFF. In nucleotides, the CDR3 is TGTGCCAGCCCCGGGACAGGGTCCTTCAATGAGCAGTTCTTC.

The chain couples TRBV5-6 to TRBJ2-5; D gene unclear. The DNA matches TRBJ2-7 better at its end, which makes the J call doubtful. Germline CDR1 and CDR2: SGHDT and YYEEEE. The CDR3 runs to 15 residues. The CDR3, as DNA: TGTGCCAGCAGCCGGCGGAGCGTCTGGTCCTACGAGCAGTACTTC. As protein: CASSRRSVWSYEQYF.

The chain uses TRBV7-6 and TRBJ2-2, with D perhaps matching TRBD1 (5 bases). The V end was cut by 6 bases, the J end by 8 bases, with 7 bases between. The length of the CDR3 is 11 residues. Looked up from germline, CDR1 is SGHVS and CDR2 is FNYEAQ. The CDR3 loop reads CASSDSGELFF. The CDR3 nucleotides are TGTGCCAGCAGTGACAGTGGGGAGCTGTTTTTT.

As regards this clone: An end of the junction does not agree with germline; a read error may underlie this. The V call is TRBV6-5, the J call TRBJ1-1; D is perhaps TRBD1 (6 bases). The CDR3 spans 14 residues. Germline values: CDR1 MNHEY, CDR2 SVGAGI. The CDR3 sequence: CASSYSGQNTETFF. Here the CDR3 DNA reads TGTGCCAGCAGTTACTCTGGACAGAACACTGAAACTTTCTTT.

The table lists this clone with a few counts. The chain recombines TRBV12-5 with TRBJ2-3; 8 positions match TRBD1. This CDR3 has 16 residues. Germline V gene sequence: CDR1 LGHNT, CDR2 FRNRAP. Unmatched junction bases numbered 8, after V lost 1 base and J lost 5 bases. The CDR3 region is CASGLGQGQEKDTQYF. The CDR3, as DNA: TGTGCTAGTGGTTTGGGACAGGGACAGGAGAAAGATACGCAGTATTTT.

The CDR3 spells CASSGGGTSTDTQYF. CDR3 nucleotide sequence: TGCGCCAGCAGCGGGGGGGGAACCTCCACAGATACGCAGTATTTT. The chain carries TRBV10-2 and TRBJ2-3; 8 bases match TRBD2. CDR1 and CDR2 from the germline V gene are WSHSY and SAAADI. V trimming: 6 bases; J trimming: 2 bases; junction bases outside the gene matches: 7. The CDR3 covers 15 residues.

The chain uses TRBV5-1 and TRBJ2-7; D might be TRBD2 (7 bases). The CDR3 contains 13 residues. CDR1 SGHRS and CDR2 YFSETQ come from the germline V gene. V gave up 4 bases and J gave up 1 base, with 9 bases separating them. In DNA form, the CDR3 reads TGCGCCAGCAGCCGGGGGGCGTCCTACGAGCAGTACTTC. Translating it yields CASSRGASYEQYF. The full variable domain, its missing parts supplied by reference TRBV5-1 and TRBJ2-7, is KAGVTQTPRYLIKTRGQQVTLSCSPISGHRSVSWYQQTPGQGLQFLFEYFSETQRNKGNFPGRFSGRQFSNSRSEMNVSTLELGDSALYLCASSRGASYEQYFGPGTRLTVT.

This chain uses TRBV7-2 with TRBJ2-3; 8 nucleotides align to TRBD2. After removal of 2 bases from V and 3 bases from J, the junction contained 7 bases not matched to a gene. CDR3 length equals 16 residues. Per germline, CDR1 SGHTA and CDR2 FQGNSA. The CDR3 bases are TGTGCCAGCAGCTTAAAGGGTGCGGGGGGAACAGATACGCAGTATTTT. As protein: CASSLKGAGGTDTQYF.

This clone was picked up many times. The identical CDR3 is also encoded by other nucleotide sequences in the sample. This chain connects TRBV9 to TRBJ1-6; possible D gene TRBD1, 5 bases. There are 14 residues in the CDR3. The germline gives CDR1 SGDLS, CDR2 YYNGEE. Trimming shortened V by 0 bases and J by 6 bases, and 7 bases separated the two germline ends. Here the CDR3 DNA reads TGTGCCAGCAGCGTAGAAGGGGCTAATTCACCCCTCCACTTT. It is translated as CASSVEGANSPLHF.

This clone occurred a few times. V and J are TRBV28 and TRBJ2-1; 7 nucleotides match TRBD2. V was clipped by 3 bases and J by 3 bases; unmatched bases: 5. The CDR3 loop spans 15 amino acids. In germline, CDR1 is MDHEN, CDR2 SYDVKM. The DNA of the CDR3 is TGTGCCAGCAGTTTTTCGGGGGGTGTCTACAATGAGCAGTTCTTC. Translating it yields CASSFSGGVYNEQFF.

The chain uses TRBV6-4 and TRBJ2-5, with D perhaps TRBD1 (5 bases). The CDR3 contains 13 residues. The germline gives CDR1 MRHNA, CDR2 SNTAGT. Trimming shortened V by 6 bases and J by 4 bases, and 12 bases separated the two germline ends. Here the CDR3 DNA reads TGTGCCAGCAGCGGCACCCAGGGAGAGACCCAGTACTTC. It codes for CASSGTQGETQYF.

In nucleotides, the CDR3 is TGTGCCAGCAGCCAACTAGCGGGGGCCTACAATGAGCAGTTCTTC. Its translation: CASSQLAGAYNEQFF. The chain joins TRBV7-2 to TRBJ2-1, with 11 bases aligning to TRBD2. The CDR3 contains 15 residues. J lost 2 bases, V lost 5 bases, and 2 bases had no gene match. Germline CDR1 reads SGHTA; CDR2 reads FQGNSA. The full variable domain, with the rest looked up from reference TRBV7-2 and TRBJ2-1, is GAGVSQSPSNKVTEKGKDVELRCDPISGHTALYWYRQSLGQGLEFLIYFQGNSAPDKSGLPSDRFSAERTGGSVSTLTIQRTQQEDSAVYLCASSQLAGAYNEQFFGPGTRLTVL.

There are a few counts of this clone. The V gene is TRBV30, the J gene TRBJ2-1, with 10 nucleotides matching TRBD2. CDR3 length equals 15 residues. The trim removed 3 bases at V and 10 bases at J, leaving 12 bases unmatched. CDR1 GTSNPN and CDR2 SVGIG come from the germline V gene (reference sequence). Here the CDR3 reads CAWSTASGGLMEQFF. DNA for the CDR3: TGTGCCTGGAGCACCGCTAGCGGGGGTCTGATGGAGCAGTTCTTC. Full variable domain (rest looked up from reference TRBV30 and TRBJ2-1): SQTIHQWPATLVQPVGSPLSLECTVEGTSNPNLYWYRQAAGRGLQLLFYSVGIGQISSEVPQNLSASRPQDRQFILSSKKLLLSDSGFYLCAWSTASGGLMEQFFGPGTRLTVL.